The 2 T cell receptor beta chains below all came from one sample that was sequenced in a study of T cell changes during pregnancy in multiple sclerosis. Measured with immunoSEQ multiplex PCR; TCRdb has only the in-frame clones, and not every one. Counted here are 70,000 or so clones, 85% to 95% occurring once; the ten biggest clones make up 2%. This specimen was peripheral blood, taken in the third trimester of pregnancy. Receptors were obtained from a female donor in good health, enrolled as a control in a pregnancy study.

The genes are TRBV7-9 and TRBJ2-7; D gene uncertain. The germline V gene encodes CDR1 SEHNR and CDR2 FQNEAQ (reference sequence). The CDR3 has 12 amino acids. V lost 3 bases and J 0 bases, leaving 3 bases between the germline ends. This chain's CDR3 is CASSFSSYEQYF. DNA for the CDR3: TGTGCCAGCAGCTTTAGCTCCTACGAGCAGTACTTC.

This clone was seen once. The chain couples TRBV4-1 to TRBJ2-7; 9 nucleotides match TRBD1. Germline loops: CDR1 MGHRA, CDR2 YSYEKL. The J segment lost 6 bases and the V segment lost 1 base, leaving 10 bases of the junction unmatched. The CDR3 is 16 residues long. This CDR3 reads CASSQGSGTGLLEQYF. The CDR3 DNA reads TGCGCCAGCAGCCAAGGCTCCGGGACAGGGCTCCTCGAGCAGTACTTC.